The rows below give T cell receptor beta chains drawn from one sample of a study of T cell responses to AZD1222 COVID-19 vaccine. TCRdb's table, derived via immunoSEQ multiplex PCR, lists solely in-frame clones and lacks some. The table lists 110,000 or so clones, over 80% of them singletons. This sample comprised peripheral blood, obtained on day 0 of AZD1222 vaccination. The receptors derive from an adult in good health. CDR3s include the opening cysteine and the closing phenylalanine or tryptophan. D genes are given only for firm matches. Rows give clone size only sometimes, using once, few, many, or a class for an expanded clone.

clone size	D gene	J gene	CDR3 length	V gene	CDR3 DNA	CDR3 protein
NA	NA	TRBJ1-4	13	TRBV12-3/TRBV12-4	TGTGCCAGCAGGGCGGGACGGGGTGAAAAACTGTTTTTT	CASRAGRGEKLFF
NA	NA	TRBJ2-2	16	TRBV7-8	TGTGCCAGCAGCACGAGCGGGACAGTAAGGGCCGGGGAGCTGTTTTTT	CASSTSGTVRAGELFF
NA	TRBD2	TRBJ2-1	15	TRBV3-1/TRBV3-2	TGTGCCAGCAGATCTAGCGGGGGGGCTGACAATGAGCAGTTCTTC	CASRSSGGADNEQFF
few	NA	TRBJ1-1	11	TRBV19	TGTGCCAGTAAAGGTTACGGTGAAGCTTTCTTT	CASKGYGEAFF
NA	TRBD1	TRBJ2-3	16	TRBV6-2/TRBV6-3	TGTGCCAGCAGTCGACCTGGGACAGGGCTTACAGATACGCAGTATTTT	CASSRPGTGLTDTQYF
NA	NA	TRBJ2-1	11	TRBV7-6	TGTGCCAGCCGGGGTAGAGCTGAGCAGTTCTTC	CASRGRAEQFF
NA	TRBD2	TRBJ2-3	14	TRBV2	TGTGCCAGCAGTGGTGTGCGGGGGGGAGATACGCAGTATTTT	CASSGVRGGDTQYF
NA	TRBD2	TRBJ2-2	15	TRBV19	TGTGCCAGTCGTCGGACTAGCGTGAACACCGGGGAGCTGTTTTTT	CASRRTSVNTGELFF
NA	NA	TRBJ1-3	14	TRBV7-2	TGTGCCAGCAGCGAGGGACCCTCTGGAAACACCATATATTTT	CASSEGPSGNTIYF
NA	TRBD1	TRBJ1-1	13	TRBV5-1	TGCGCCAGCAGCGCACAGGGGATCACTGAAGCTTTCTTT	CASSAQGITEAFF
NA	NA	TRBJ1-2	14	TRBV24-1	TGTGCCACCAGTGACCCGGGACGGAGTTATGGCTACACCTTC	CATSDPGRSYGYTF
once	TRBD1	TRBJ1-5	16	TRBV7-9	TGTGCCAGCAGCTTATTCCCGGGACAGCCCAATCAGCCCCAGCATTTT	CASSLFPGQPNQPQHF
NA	NA	TRBJ1-3	13	TRBV29-1	TGCAGCGTGATGGGGAGCTCTGGAAACACCATATATTTT	CSVMGSSGNTIYF
NA	NA	TRBJ2-3	12	TRBV11-3	TGTGCCAGCAGCCGATGGTCAGATACGCAGTATTTT	CASSRWSDTQYF
NA	NA	TRBJ1-2	21	TRBV29-1	TGCAGCGTTGAAGGAGCGATTGGGGGGGGGCTCGTGGCGGACCGGTACTATGGCTACACCTTC	CSVEGAIGGGLVADRYYGYTF
NA	NA	TRBJ1-2	11	TRBV4-3	TGCGCCAGCAGCCAAGGGCGGGGCTACACCTTC	CASSQGRGYTF
NA	TRBD1	TRBJ2-6	19	TRBV7-2	TGTGCCAGCAGCCAACCCCCCCTACAGGGGAGCTCTGGGGCCAACGTCCTGACTTTC	CASSQPPLQGSSGANVLTF
NA	TRBD2	TRBJ2-1	15	TRBV3-1/TRBV3-2	TGTGCCAGCAGCCAAGATTCGGGGGGGCATTATGAGCAGTTCTTC	CASSQDSGGHYEQFF
NA	TRBD1	TRBJ1-6	17	TRBV5-4	TGTGCCAGCAGCTTGGACAGGGGGCTGGTAGTTGGTTCACCCCTCCACTTT	CASSLDRGLVVGSPLHF
NA	NA	TRBJ1-2	16	TRBV19	TGTGCCAGTAGTACACCGCCCCGGGGCGCGGGCTATGGCTACACCTTC	CASSTPPRGAGYGYTF
NA	NA	TRBJ1-4	11	TRBV20-1	TGCAGTGGGGCCTCTAATGAAAAACTGTTTTTT	CSGASNEKLFF
NA	TRBD1	TRBJ1-4	14	TRBV18	TGTGCCAGCTCTAGTCGCACAGGGGATGAAAAACTGTTTTTT	CASSSRTGDEKLFF
once	TRBD2	TRBJ2-1	18	TRBV15	TGTGCCACCAGCAGACCACGACCCTCTAGCGGGGGCTACAATGAGCAGTTCTTC	CATSRPRPSSGGYNEQFF
NA	NA	TRBJ1-2	13	TRBV6-6	TGTGCCAGCATGGACCCGGCGGACTATGGCTACACCTTC	CASMDPADYGYTF
NA	NA	TRBJ2-1	12	TRBV7-8	TGTGCCAGCAGCTTAACGCCAAACGTACAGTTCTTC	CASSLTPNVQFF
NA	NA	TRBJ1-3	16	TRBV6-2/TRBV6-3	TGTGCCAGCAGTTCTTTCGGGACCGGTCCTGGAAACACTATATATTTT	CASSSFGTGPGNTIYF
NA	NA	TRBJ2-7	13	TRBV7-9	TGTGCCAGCAGCTTTGACAGTTTGTACGAGCAGTACTTC	CASSFDSLYEQYF
few	NA	TRBJ2-1	14	TRBV15	TGTGCCACCAGCGGAGGGAGAACCTACAATGAGCAGTTCTTC	CATSGGRTYNEQFF
NA	NA	TRBJ2-3	14	TRBV19	TGTGCCAGTGAGGACAGTGGCTACACAGATACGCAGTATTTT	CASEDSGYTDTQYF
NA	TRBD2	TRBJ2-3	16	TRBV7-3	TGTGCCAGCAGCTTAACGGCTAGCGGGGCCACAGATACGCAGTATTTT	CASSLTASGATDTQYF
NA	NA	TRBJ1-2	13	TRBV5-1	TGCGCCAGCAGCTTGGACAGAAACTATGGCTACACCTTC	CASSLDRNYGYTF
NA	NA	TRBJ2-2	15	TRBV5-1	TGCGCCAGCAGGATGGGGCACCGAGGGACCGGGGAGCTGTTTTTT	CASRMGHRGTGELFF